The present T cell receptor (beta chain) was sequenced within a study of read filtering for tumor transcriptome and immune sequencing. On the study more broadly: Transcriptome libraries were built from DNase-treated RNA. Study-level results: IR-seq and RNA-seq agreed better without single-read clonotypes.

This clonotype was recorded at least ten times. Its antigen is unknown. The CDR3 extends over 12 amino acids. CDR1 and CDR2 (germline): SGHAT, FQNNGV. The V end lost 3 bases, the J end lost 8 bases, and 10 bases lay between the germline ends. Molecular barcoded adaptors covering alpha/delta and beta/gamma chains were used on approximately 400 ng RNA. TCRdb re-derived calls from the reads in MiXCR, one entry per CDR3 protein. Among more than 35,000 distinct CDR3 sequences listed, 12% were seen once. V and J are TRBV11-2 and TRBJ1-1; the D gene is possibly TRBD1 (6 bases). The sequence was obtained from a donor aged 40 or over with multiple myeloma. Sequencing used a population of CD138-negative cells sorted from bone marrow. The CDR3 sequence is CASSFSGVEAFF. DNA for the CDR3: TGTGCCAGCAGCTTCTCAGGGGTAGAAGCTTTCTTT. Complete variable domain (other parts from reference TRBV11-2 and TRBJ1-1): EAGVAQSPRYKIIEKRQSVAFWCNPISGHATLYWYQQILGQGPKLLIQFQNNGVVDDSQLPKDRFSAERLKGVDSTLKIQPAKLEDSAVYLCASSFSGVEAFFGQGTRLTVV.